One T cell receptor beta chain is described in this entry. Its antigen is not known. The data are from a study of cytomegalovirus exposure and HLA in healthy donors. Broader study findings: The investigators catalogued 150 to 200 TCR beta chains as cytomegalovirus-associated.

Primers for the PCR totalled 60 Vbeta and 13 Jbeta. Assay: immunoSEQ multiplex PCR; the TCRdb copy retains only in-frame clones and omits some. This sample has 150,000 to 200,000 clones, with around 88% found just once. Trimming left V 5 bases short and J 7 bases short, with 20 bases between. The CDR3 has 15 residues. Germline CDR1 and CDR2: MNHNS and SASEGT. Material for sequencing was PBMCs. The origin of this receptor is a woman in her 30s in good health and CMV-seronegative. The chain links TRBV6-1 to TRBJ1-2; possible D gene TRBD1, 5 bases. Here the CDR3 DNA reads TGTGCCAGCAGTCCTTTGAATGATCAGGGCGGTGGCTACACCTTC. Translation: CASSPLNDQGGGYTF.